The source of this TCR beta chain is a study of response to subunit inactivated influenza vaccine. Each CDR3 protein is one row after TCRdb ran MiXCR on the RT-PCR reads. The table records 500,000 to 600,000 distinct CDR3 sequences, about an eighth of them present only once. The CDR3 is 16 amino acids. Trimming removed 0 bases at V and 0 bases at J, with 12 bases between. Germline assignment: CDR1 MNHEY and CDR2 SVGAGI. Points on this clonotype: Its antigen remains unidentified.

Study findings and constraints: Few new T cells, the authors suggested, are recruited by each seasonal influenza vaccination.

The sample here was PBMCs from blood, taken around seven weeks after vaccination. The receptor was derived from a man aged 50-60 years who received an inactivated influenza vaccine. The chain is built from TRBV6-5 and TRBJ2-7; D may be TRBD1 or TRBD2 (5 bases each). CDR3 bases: TGTGCCAGCAGTTACTCGTGGGACCGGAGCTCCTACGAGCAGTACTTC. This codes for CASSYSWDRSSYEQYF.